The 14 T cell receptor beta chains below come from one sample, sequenced in a study of blood T cell repertoires in COVID-19. TCRdb keeps only in-frame clones here, not all; method: immunoSEQ multiplex PCR. The profile shows 300,000 to 400,000 clones, 65% to 90% of them singletons. The sequenced sample was peripheral blood. Every receptor here comes from a human donor in a cohort sampled during active COVID-19.

The rearrangement links TRBV7-9 to TRBJ2-7; D unresolved. In germline, CDR1 is SEHNR, CDR2 FQNEAQ (reference sequence). This CDR3 spans 16 amino acids. Trimming stripped 2 bases from V and 6 bases from J, with 20 bases between. CDR3 nucleotide sequence: TGTGCCAGCAGCTTAACCCTCGATCGGCGGCGTGGCGAGCAGTACTTC. Translated: CASSLTLDRRRGEQYF.

This clone was recorded only once. The rearrangement uses TRBV2 and TRBJ1-5; no clear D gene. Germline CDR1 and CDR2: SNHLY and FYNNEI. Trimming took off 1 base at V and 0 bases at J, with 7 bases between the two ends. This CDR3 is 15 amino acids long. The CDR3 DNA sequence: TGTGCCAGCAGTGAAGACAGCTATAGCAATCAGCCCCAGCATTTT. Its protein product is CASSEDSYSNQPQHF. The full variable domain, completed using reference TRBV2 and TRBJ1-5, is EPEVTQTPSHQVTQMGQEVILRCVPISNHLYFYWYRQILGQKVEFLVSFYNNEISEKSEIFDDQFSVERPDGSNFTLKIRSTKLEDSAMYFCASSEDSYSNQPQHFGDGTRLSIL.

J is TRBJ2-5 and V is TRBV29-1, with D maybe TRBD2 (6 bases). CDR3 length: 13 residues. Germline CDR1 is SQVTM and CDR2 is ANQGSEA. Trimming removed 0 bases at V and 5 bases at J, with 10 bases between. The CDR3 loop is CSVEELAGETQYF. In DNA form, the CDR3 reads TGCAGCGTTGAAGAGCTGGCGGGGGAGACCCAGTACTTC.

The chain combines TRBV6-6 with TRBJ1-2; D is uncertain. Per the germline V gene, CDR1 is MNHNY and CDR2 is SVGAGI (reference sequence). This CDR3 contains 12 residues. V gave up 10 bases and J gave up 4 bases, with 13 bases separating them. This CDR3 is CATRGVSYGYTF. The CDR3 DNA reads as TGTGCCACACGGGGTGTCAGCTATGGCTACACCTTC.

The rearrangement uses TRBV11-3 and TRBJ1-1; TRBD1 is a possible D gene (5 bases). V lost 5 bases to trimming and J lost 7 bases, with 14 bases between them. The CDR3 consists of 13 residues. The germline gives CDR1 SGHNT, CDR2 YENEEA. This CDR3 is CASSLGPGFEAFF. The CDR3 DNA reads as TGTGCCAGCAGCCTAGGGCCAGGGTTTGAAGCTTTCTTT. The whole variable domain, filled in from reference TRBV11-3 and TRBJ1-1, reads EAGVVQSPRYKIIEKKQPVAFWCNPISGHNTLYWYLQNLGQGPELLIRYENEEAVDDSQLPKDRFSAERLKGVDSTLKIQPAELGDSAVYLCASSLGPGFEAFFGQGTRLTVV.

The chain uses TRBV19 and TRBJ1-5; TRBD1 agrees at 7 bases. Per the germline V gene, CDR1 is LNHDA and CDR2 is SQIVND (reference sequence). The trim removed 3 bases at V and 2 bases at J, leaving 10 bases unmatched. This CDR3 is built from 17 residues. CDR3 nucleotide sequence: TGTGCCAGTAGTATGATTCAACAGGGGAAGGGCAATCAGCCCCAGCATTTT. This translates into CASSMIQQGKGNQPQHF.

The chain employs TRBV5-6 and TRBJ2-3, with unresolved D. Germline lookup yields CDR1 SGHDT and CDR2 YYEEEE. This CDR3 spans 14 amino acids. The germline V and J ends were trimmed by 0 bases and 1 base, with 6 bases remaining between them. For the CDR3, the DNA is TGTGCCAGCAGCTTGGGACTCGGCACAGATACGCAGTATTTT. It codes for CASSLGLGTDTQYF.

V gene TRBV30 combines with J gene TRBJ1-5; 8 bases fit TRBD1. Germline CDR1 reads GTSNPN; CDR2 reads SVGIG (reference sequence). The V and J ends lost 4 bases and 2 bases, in that order; junction bases with no gene match: 4. The CDR3 totals 14 residues. CDR3 loop: CAWIDRGGNQPQHF. In nucleotides, the CDR3 is TGTGCCTGGATAGACAGGGGCGGCAATCAGCCCCAGCATTTT.

This clone is a singleton in its sample. The CDR3 loop is CSVEVPTGGITGELFF. Written as DNA, the CDR3 is TGCAGCGTTGAAGTCCCGACAGGGGGAATCACCGGGGAGCTGTTTTTT. This chain joins TRBV29-1 and TRBJ2-2, with 9 bases aligning to TRBD1. The J segment lost 4 bases and the V segment lost 1 base, leaving 7 bases of the junction unmatched. The V gene's germline CDR1 is SQVTM and CDR2 ANQGSEA. The CDR3 has 16 residues.

The chain joins TRBV30 to TRBJ2-7; a possible D gene is TRBD1 (5 bases). Germline V gene sequence: CDR1 GTSNPN, CDR2 SVGIG (reference sequence). The CDR3 is made up of 14 amino acids. CDR3: CALQVRAQTYEQYF. The DNA of the CDR3 is TGTGCTTTGCAGGTCAGGGCCCAAACCTACGAGCAGTACTTC.

The chain uses TRBV12-3 or TRBV12-4 and TRBJ1-1; no clear D gene. Trimming pared 0 bases from V and 10 bases from J, leaving 9 bases between. The CDR3 is 12 amino acids. The DNA of the CDR3 is TGTGCCAGCAGTTTAGCGCGGGTCTCAGCTTTCTTT. Translation gives CASSLARVSAFF.

CDR3 DNA sequence: TGTGCTAGTGGTTTGGTCCTCGGGACACCTGGAAACACCATATATTTT. Amino acid sequence: CASGLVLGTPGNTIYF. The rearrangement uses TRBV12-5 and TRBJ1-3; a weak D match, TRBD1 (6 bases). Per germline, CDR1 LGHNT and CDR2 FRNRAP. This CDR3 spans 16 amino acids. V was trimmed by 0 bases and J by 2 bases, leaving 11 bases between them. The full variable domain, its missing parts supplied by reference TRBV12-5 and TRBJ1-3, is DARVTQTPRHKVTEMGQEVTMRCQPILGHNTVFWYRQTMMQGLELLAYFRNRAPLDDSGMPKDRFSAEMPDATLATLKIQPSEPRDSAVYFCASGLVLGTPGNTIYFGEGSWLTVV.

The chain uses TRBV3-1 (or the pseudogene TRBV3-2) and TRBJ1-2, with TRBD1 as a possible D gene (5 bases). The CDR3 has 13 residues. V shed 3 bases and J shed 4 bases, with 9 bases lying between them. CDR1 is LGHDT and CDR2 is YNNKEL in the germline V gene (reference sequence). CDR3 protein: CASSQTELYGYTF. DNA of the CDR3: TGTGCCAGCAGCCAGACAGAACTCTATGGCTACACCTTC.

The chain employs TRBV24-1 and TRBJ2-2, with D tentatively TRBD1 (6 bases). The CDR3 covers 16 residues. The V end was cut by 4 bases, the J end by 3 bases, with 14 bases between. Germline values: CDR1 KGHDR, CDR2 SFDVKD. CDR3 sequence: CATSDPGQTYTGELFF. For the CDR3, the DNA is TGTGCCACCAGTGACCCGGGACAAACCTACACCGGGGAGCTGTTTTTT.